A single sample is the source of the 20 T cell receptor beta chains below, sequenced in a study of blood T cell repertoires in COVID-19. Some clones are missing from TCRdb's copy, which holds only in-frame ones; the method was immunoSEQ multiplex PCR. The table includes more than 150,000 clones, about 88% detected once. What was sequenced was PBMCs or T cells enriched from blood (not recorded which). The receptors come from a woman in her forties or fifties who had recovered from COVID-19.

V gene TRBV5-6 combines with J gene TRBJ1-1; 7 nucleotides match TRBD1. The CDR3 contains 14 residues. CDR1 SGHDT and CDR2 YYEEEE come from the germline V gene. V lost 2 bases, J lost 4 bases, and 5 bases stayed unmatched. For the CDR3, the DNA is TGTGCCAGCAGCTTTCAGGGGGGAACCACTGAAGCTTTCTTT. It yields the protein CASSFQGGTTEAFF. Complete variable domain (other parts from reference TRBV5-6 and TRBJ1-1): DAGVTQSPTHLIKTRGQQVTLRCSPKSGHDTVSWYQQALGQGPQFIFQYYEEEERQRGNFPDRFSGHQFPNYSSELNVNALLLGDSALYLCASSFQGGTTEAFFGQGTRLTVV.

The chain has TRBV5-1 and TRBJ2-1, with TRBD2 as a possible D gene (5 bases). Germline CDR1 SGHRS, CDR2 YFSETQ. V was pared by 1 base and J by 6 bases, with 11 bases between. This CDR3 spans 14 amino acids. Written as DNA, the CDR3 is TGCGCCAGCAGCTTGACTAGTTTACCCAATGAGCAGTTCTTC. Protein product: CASSLTSLPNEQFF.

The chain joins TRBV6-5 to TRBJ1-2; maybe TRBD1 (5 bases). V lost 0 bases and J lost 5, with 10 bases in between. Germline values: CDR1 MNHEY, CDR2 SVGAGI. The CDR3 runs to 14 residues. The CDR3 reads CASSYSVAGYGYTF. The CDR3 coding sequence is TGTGCCAGCAGTTACTCGGTGGCAGGGTATGGCTACACCTTC.

The chain has TRBV7-9 and TRBJ1-1; D not resolved. The CDR3 has 11 amino acids. V was pared by 5 bases and J by 5 bases, with 6 bases between. Germline loops: CDR1 SEHNR, CDR2 FQNEAQ (reference sequence). The CDR3 reads CASSPQTEAFF. CDR3 DNA: TGTGCCAGCAGCCCACAGACTGAAGCTTTCTTT.

J is TRBJ2-7 and V is TRBV6-2 or TRBV6-3, with D perhaps matching TRBD1 (6 bases). CDR3 size: 16 residues. Germline CDR1 is MNHEY and CDR2 is SVGEGT. V lost 2 bases to trimming and J lost 2 bases, with 16 bases between them. The DNA of the CDR3 is TGTGCCAGCAGTTACACCCCGGACAGCTACACCTACGAGCAGTACTTC. It translates to CASSYTPDSYTYEQYF.

J is TRBJ2-3 and V is TRBV6-5; the match to TRBD1 covers 10 bases. Per the germline V gene, CDR1 is MNHEY and CDR2 is SVGAGI. V shed 6 bases and J 2 bases; nucleotides not matched to a gene: 5. This CDR3 region has 15 residues. Here the CDR3 DNA reads TGTGCCAGCAGGACCGGGACAGGGGACACAGATACGCAGTATTTT. Protein product: CASRTGTGDTDTQYF.

This sequence joins TRBV7-9 and TRBJ2-3; TRBD2 aligns across 7 bases. From germline, CDR1 is SEHNR and CDR2 FQNEAQ (reference sequence). The CDR3 contains 15 residues. With 1 base clipped from V and 3 bases from J, the junction kept 4 bases outside the gene matches. The CDR3 DNA reads TGTGCCAGCAGCTTAGTCAGCGGGGCGACAGATACGCAGTATTTT. Encoded protein: CASSLVSGATDTQYF.

The chain combines TRBV19 with TRBJ1-2; TRBD1 might be the D (6 bases). V lost 7 bases, J lost 5 bases, and 11 bases lay in between. This CDR3 spans 12 amino acids. In germline, CDR1 is LNHDA, CDR2 SQIVND (reference sequence). CDR3 nucleotides: TGTGCCAGTACTAGGGGGTCGTATGGCTACACCTTC. Translation: CASTRGSYGYTF.

This chain uses TRBV30 with TRBJ2-7; D perhaps matches TRBD1 (6 bases). The CDR3 runs 12 residues. The V end was cut by 2 bases, the J end by 4 bases, with 9 bases between. CDR1 is GTSNPN, CDR2 SVGIG, per germline (reference sequence). CDR3 residues: CAWSHDRYEQYF. DNA for the CDR3: TGTGCCTGGAGTCACGACAGGTACGAGCAGTACTTC.

The sample holds a few counts of this clone. The rearrangement joins TRBV6-5 to TRBJ1-4, with D possibly TRBD1 on 5 matching bases. The V end was cut by 7 bases, the J end by 8 bases, with 17 bases between. Germline assignment: CDR1 MNHEY and CDR2 SVGAGI. The CDR3 contains 14 residues. The CDR3 bases are TGTGCCAGCACCCCAATGAACAGGCGGGAAAAACTGTTTTTT. It yields the protein CASTPMNRREKLFF.

This clone was recorded a few times. This rearrangement joins TRBV11-2 to TRBJ2-5; TRBD1 matches at 9 bases. From germline, CDR1 is SGHAT and CDR2 FQNNGV. This CDR3 has 16 amino acids. J gave up 5 bases and V 5 bases, and 12 bases lay outside the gene matches. This chain's CDR3 is CASSPLGTGLFETQYF. CDR3 bases: TGTGCCAGCAGCCCCCTCGGGACAGGGTTGTTCGAGACCCAGTACTTC. Combining the CDR3 with reference TRBV11-2 and TRBJ2-5 gives the whole variable domain EAGVAQSPRYKIIEKRQSVAFWCNPISGHATLYWYQQILGQGPKLLIQFQNNGVVDDSQLPKDRFSAERLKGVDSTLKIQPAKLEDSAVYLCASSPLGTGLFETQYFGPGTRLLVL.

In its sample, this clone was seen a few times. The V call is TRBV16, the J call TRBJ1-2; 10 nucleotides match TRBD1. The CDR3 is 14 residues long. V was pared by 3 bases and J by 6 bases, with 4 bases of the junction left unmatched. Per germline, CDR1 KGHSY and CDR2 FQNENV. CDR3 bases: TGTGCCAGCAGCCACAGGGGGACAGGGGATGGCTACACCTTC. Encoded protein: CASSHRGTGDGYTF.

The chain joins TRBV7-9 to TRBJ1-4; 8 nucleotides agree with TRBD1. Germline V gives CDR1 SEHNR, CDR2 FQNEAQ (reference sequence). The length of the CDR3 is 14 residues. Trimming removed 4 bases from V and 8 bases from J; junction bases left unmatched: 6. In nucleotides, the CDR3 is TGTGCCAGCAGCTCAGGACAGGGTGGGGAAAAACTGTTTTTT. This codes for CASSSGQGGEKLFF.

The chain couples TRBV7-2 to TRBJ1-4, with D tentatively TRBD1 (5 bases). This CDR3 comprises 17 residues. The V end lost 1 base, the J end lost 3 bases, and 15 bases lay between the germline ends. The germline CDR1 and CDR2 sequences are SGHTA and FQGNSA. The CDR3 here is CASSLVLSGEPNEKLFF. In nucleotides, the CDR3 is TGTGCCAGCAGCTTAGTATTATCGGGGGAACCTAATGAAAAACTGTTTTTT.

This rearrangement joins TRBV6-5 to TRBJ1-2, with a tentative D call TRBD1 (6 bases). This CDR3 region has 16 residues. Germline V gene data show CDR1 as MNHEY and CDR2 as SVGAGI. The germline V and J ends were trimmed by 0 bases and 2 bases, with 13 bases remaining between them. CDR3 sequence reads: CASSYSSRGRNYGYTF. CDR3 nucleotide sequence: TGTGCCAGCAGTTACTCGAGCAGGGGAAGGAACTATGGCTACACCTTC.

The chain couples TRBV4-1 to TRBJ2-1; the match to TRBD2 covers 10 bases. The CDR3 runs to 15 residues. Germline V gene lookup returns CDR1 MGHRA and CDR2 YSYEKL. J lost 3 bases, V lost 6 bases, and 5 bases had no gene match. CDR3 residues: CASRLSGGVYNEQFF. The CDR3 region has the DNA TGCGCCAGCAGACTCAGCGGGGGGGTCTACAATGAGCAGTTCTTC.

The rearrangement joins TRBV25-1 to TRBJ1-2; 7 nucleotides agree with TRBD1. The CDR3 contains 15 residues. Trimming took 6 bases from V and 0 from J; bases not matched to a gene: 7. CDR1 MGHDK and CDR2 SYGVNS come from the germline V gene. CDR3 bases: TGTGCCAGCAGCGCCGGGACAGTAGCTAACTATGGCTACACCTTC. Translated: CASSAGTVANYGYTF.

The chain has TRBV6-2 or TRBV6-3 and TRBJ2-6, with D hard to call. This CDR3 is built from 14 residues. The germline CDR1 and CDR2 sequences are MNHEY and SVGEGT. The V gene lost 5 bases and the J gene lost 1 base, with 6 bases spanning the gap. The CDR3 DNA reads TGTGCCAGCAGTCTCTCGTCTGGGGCCAACGTCCTGACTTTC. This encodes CASSLSSGANVLTF.

The J gene is TRBJ2-7, the V gene TRBV12-3 or TRBV12-4; D may be TRBD2 (6 bases). This CDR3 region has 12 residues. Trimming pared 4 bases from V and 2 bases from J, leaving 6 bases between. CDR3 DNA: TGTGCCAGCAGTTCGGGAGCCTACGAGCAGTACTTC. It encodes CASSSGAYEQYF.

The chain joins TRBV15 to TRBJ2-3, with 8 positions matching TRBD2. This CDR3 has 18 amino acids. The junction had 12 bases not matched to a gene; V was cut back by 0 bases and J by 4 bases. The germline gives CDR1 LNHNV, CDR2 YYDKDF (reference sequence). The DNA for the CDR3 is TGTGCCACCAGCAGAGATTCTTCTAGCGGGTATGGGGCAGATACGCAGTATTTT. It yields the protein CATSRDSSSGYGADTQYF.